This TCR beta chain stems from a study of blood T cell repertoires in COVID-19 (dated by TCRdb to about 2020). Regarding the complete study: Collaborator samples came from the United States, Italy and Spain and covered acute and convalescent phases of COVID-19. The material from the prospective study consisted of cDNA or gDNA derived from T cells, B-cell-depleted T cells, or PBMCs. Subjects who had been exposed to COVID-19, were actively infected with it, or had recovered from it provided the deeply sampled blood TCRbeta repertoires that made up the dataset. A freely available public database, intended as a resource for researchers studying the immune response to SARS-CoV-2, is where the repertoires were released. The samples were drawn from the first 160 participants of the ongoing ImmuneRACE study and from 950 to 1,500 subjects provided by 6 global collaborators. The sample metadata nearly always contained a de-identified subject ID, COVID-19 status, age in years and sex. HLA class I and class II types, where available, came from metadata supplied by the sample provider rather than from assay-based typing. Study-wide conclusions, independent of this receptor: How much clinical and demographic metadata was included differed by source and by participant, and the metadata was provided uncurated.

Collaborating institutions collected whole blood in K2EDTA tubes following their own protocols. Collaborator samples were shipped for TCRbeta analysis as frozen whole blood, isolated PBMCs, or DNA extracted from either sample type. Concerning this clone itself: The specificity of this receptor is unknown. Base qualities were left out, and no much larger clone turns up one base away.

V drops 2 bases and J drops 4 bases, leaving 8 bases in between. The CDR3, cysteine through phenylalanine, is 13 amino acids long. The DNA shown is the 39-base CDR3, in frame from base 1. The germline V gene yields MDHEN for CDR1 and SYDVKM for CDR2. The immunoSEQ Assay, a bias-controlled multiplex PCR, was used to amplify TCRbeta CDR3 regions from genomic DNA. The paper's processing steps were these. Nucleated cell counts per sample were estimated from amplification of reference gene primers within the assay. To quantify the absolute abundance of each unique TCRbeta CDR3 rearrangement, sequence reads were collapsed and filtered. For each sample, productive Simpson clonality was calculated as the square root of Simpson's diversity index across productive rearrangements. Entries here come from immuneACCESS through TCRdb and include only in-frame sequences with V and J called. Some clones fail to appear in such tables; in the studies checked, an unresolved V gene covers under half of the shortfall, and the cause of the remainder is unknown. The V and J calls and clone size were taken over from that table, and D and trimming were inferred from the DNA. Recorded for this sample are about 300,000 clones; roughly 87% of them occurred a single time. Of the sample, approximately 12% is held by the ten largest clones.

Recombination joined TRBV28 with TRBJ1-2; the D gene cannot be resolved reliably. Sequenced input: peripheral blood. The TCR comes from a human donor in a cohort sampled during active COVID-19. The CDR3 region has the sequence CASSLGRGYGYTF. The nucleotide sequence reads as follows: TGTGCCAGCAGTTTAGGACGGGGCTATGGCTACACCTTC.